The entry that follows covers one T cell receptor (beta chain) sequence. Its recognized antigen is unknown. Base qualities are missing; no much larger clone stands one base away. Genomic DNA was extracted from sorted cells for sequencing of the TCRbeta CDR3 region. The immunoSEQ Assay was used to sequence the TCRbeta CDR3 regions. Here the immuneACCESS table is served through TCRdb, limited to in-frame sequences with V and J called. Missing clones are a known gap in these copies; in checked studies unresolved V genes cover under half, and the rest lacks a known reason. The sample table lists 50,000 to 75,000 clones, roughly four fifths of them with a count of one. Approximately 3.5% of the sample is in the top ten clones. The data are from a study of OX40 agonist ivuxolimab in advanced cancers. Background on the whole study: Ivuxolimab was an agonistic, fully human IgG2 monoclonal antibody directed against OX40 (CD134), a costimulatory receptor. Intravenous ivuxolimab was administered to patients every 2 weeks at six dose levels: 0.01, 0.1, 0.3, 1.5, 3 and 10 mg/kg. Of the 50 or so patients in dose escalation, about 20 had hepatocellular carcinoma, some 15 had melanoma, 9 had renal cell carcinoma and 9 had head and neck cancer. The dose-escalation cohort was around 84% male with a mean age of about 60 years, ranging from about 20 to 85. Prior anti-PD-1, anti-PD-L1 or anti-CTLA-4 therapy was permitted, and checkpoint inhibitors had been received by around 39% of dose-escalation patients. Partial responses occurred in three dose-escalation patients: two with cutaneous melanoma and one with hepatocellular carcinoma. The purpose of peripheral TCRbeta sequencing was to test whether ivuxolimab changed TCR sequence diversity and led to clonal T-cell expansion. The paper reports the monotherapy dose-escalation portion (N ≈ 50 patients) of the phase I ivuxolimab trial. The paper as a whole reports these results and caveats: In partial responders in the 0.1-3.0 mg/kg groups, normalized peripheral clonal expansion was found to be among the lowest, especially among CD8+ T cells. At doses from 0.1 to 3.0 mg/kg, clonal expansion was seen in both CD4+ and CD8+ blood T cells between baseline and week 6. After ivuxolimab, more expanded clones were found on average in CD8+ T cells than in CD4+ T cells. Low levels of normalized T-cell clonal expansion were also seen in some patients who did not respond. The antigen specificity of the peripheral T cells that underwent clonal expansion was not determined.

CDR1 SGHTA and CDR2 FQGNSA are derived from the germline V gene. There are 16 amino acids in the CDR3, from cysteine to phenylalanine inclusive. The entry retains the CDR3 DNA only, 48 bases that are in frame from base 1. Relative to germline, V is 5 bases shorter and J is 0 bases shorter, with 11 bases between their ends. The trial excluded patients who had a history of autoimmune disease or were on systemic immunosuppression. In every dose cohort, peripheral blood was drawn for TCR sequencing at baseline, cycle 4 day 1, and cycle 7 day 1. The samples were drawn from a first-in-human, open-label, multicenter phase I dose-escalation trial of ivuxolimab. Adults with locally advanced or metastatic head and neck squamous cell, hepatocellular, melanoma or renal cell carcinoma were enrolled in the trial. CD4+ and CD8+ T cells were sorted separately from peripheral blood before TCR sequencing.

This chain is built from TRBV7-2 and TRBJ1-6; 5 matching bases give a weak D call of TRBD1. The receptor's source is an adult with an advanced solid tumor such as melanoma, head and neck, liver or kidney cancer. The specimen was CD4+ or CD8+ T cells sorted from blood, collected in a trial of the OX40 agonist ivuxolimab. The bases are TGTGCCAGCAGCAGCCGCGGGGGCTCCTATAATTCACCCCTCCACTTT. It encodes CASSSRGGSYNSPLHF.